The 12 T cell receptor beta chains below were found in one sample sequenced in a study of blood T cell repertoires in COVID-19. TCRdb's table, derived via immunoSEQ multiplex PCR, lists solely in-frame clones and lacks some. The sample lists about 55,000 clones, 75% to 90% occurring once. Input material: peripheral blood. These receptors were taken from a woman in her sixties with acute or convalescent COVID-19.

The J gene is TRBJ1-5, the V gene TRBV2; D call uncertain. The V end was cut by 1 base, the J end by 4 bases, with 8 bases between. CDR1 is SNHLY and CDR2 is FYNNEI in the germline V gene. The CDR3 is 14 residues long. The CDR3 region is CASSEELLNQPQHF. The CDR3 bases are TGTGCCAGCAGTGAAGAGCTGCTAAATCAGCCCCAGCATTTT.

The chain links TRBV7-8 to TRBJ2-7; 7 bases align to TRBD1. The ends lost 4 bases at V and 3 bases at J; junction bases unmatched: 30. The CDR3 covers 22 residues. CDR1 and CDR2 (germline): SGHVS, FQNEAQ. This chain's CDR3 is CASSSISRTGFPTYRSNYEQYF. The CDR3 nucleotides read TGTGCCAGCAGCTCGATAAGCAGGACAGGTTTCCCAACTTATCGCTCCAACTACGAGCAGTACTTC.

This clone was seen only once. The chain employs TRBV30 and TRBJ2-2, with 8 nucleotides matching TRBD2. The CDR3 sequence is 15 residues long. V lost 2 bases and J lost 5; bases outside the gene matches: 7. The germline gives CDR1 GTSNPN, CDR2 SVGIG (reference sequence). The CDR3 sequence: CAWSLLASGTGELFF. The DNA for the CDR3 is TGTGCCTGGAGTCTCCTCGCTAGCGGGACCGGGGAGCTGTTTTTT.

V is TRBV9 and J is TRBJ1-1; 10 bases line up with TRBD1. The germline V gene has CDR1 SGDLS and CDR2 YYNGEE. V shed 0 bases, J shed 6 bases, and the junction held 5 bases outside the gene matches. The CDR3 totals 15 residues. As DNA, the CDR3 is TGTGCCAGCAGCGTAGGACAGGGGGCCGTGTCTGAAGCTTTCTTT. Translation: CASSVGQGAVSEAFF.

The genes are TRBV3-1 (or the pseudogene TRBV3-2) and TRBJ2-5; 11 nucleotides match TRBD1. Germline V gene lookup returns CDR1 LGHDT and CDR2 YNNKEL (reference sequence). This CDR3 spans 14 amino acids. The V segment lost 4 bases and the J segment 5 bases; nucleotides outside the gene matches: 3. The CDR3 coding sequence is TGTGCCAGCAGCCCTAGGGACAGGGGGGAGACCCAGTACTTC. It specifies CASSPRDRGETQYF.

The chain carries TRBV7-9 and TRBJ2-7, with D possibly TRBD2 on 7 matching bases. V lost 3 bases and J lost 2, with 14 bases in between. Germline-derived CDR1 and CDR2 are SEHNR and FQNEAQ (reference sequence). The CDR3 consists of 15 residues. The DNA of the CDR3 is TGTGCCAGCAGCTTGGGGGGGCCGTCGACCTACGAGCAGTACTTC. Translated, it gives CASSLGGPSTYEQYF.

V usage is TRBV11-2 and J usage is TRBJ2-1; TRBD2 agrees at 9 bases. The V gene's germline CDR1 is SGHAT and CDR2 FQNNGV. This CDR3 contains 16 residues. Trimming removed 4 bases from V and 4 bases from J; junction bases left unmatched: 8. The CDR3 coding sequence is TGTGCCAGCAGCTCGGGACTAGCAGATTTATACAATGAGCAGTTCTTC. Encoded protein: CASSSGLADLYNEQFF. Complete variable domain (other parts from reference TRBV11-2 and TRBJ2-1): EAGVAQSPRYKIIEKRQSVAFWCNPISGHATLYWYQQILGQGPKLLIQFQNNGVVDDSQLPKDRFSAERLKGVDSTLKIQPAKLEDSAVYLCASSSGLADLYNEQFFGPGTRLTVL.

In DNA form, the CDR3 reads TGTGCCAGCAGTTTTAGTAGCAATCAGCCCCAGCATTTT. This gives the protein CASSFSSNQPQHF. The chain has TRBV12-3 or TRBV12-4 and TRBJ1-5; no firm D call. This CDR3 region has 13 residues. Trimming stripped 3 bases from V and 0 bases from J, with 3 bases between.

The chain joins TRBV5-8 to TRBJ1-2; TRBD1 might be the D (6 bases). CDR1 is SGHTS and CDR2 is YDEGEE in the germline V gene. The CDR3 has 13 amino acids. V was pared by 6 bases and J by 4 bases, with 13 bases between. The CDR3 DNA reads as TGTGCCAGCACCCTCGGACAGCTCTATGGCTACACCTTC. Translation gives CASTLGQLYGYTF. The full variable domain, rest sourced from reference TRBV5-8 and TRBJ1-2, is EAGVTQSPTHLIKTRGQQATLRCSPISGHTSVYWYQQALGLGLQFLLWYDEGEERNRGNFPPRFSGRQFPNYSSELNVNALELEDSALYLCASTLGQLYGYTFGSGTRLTVV.

The rearrangement joins TRBV29-1 to TRBJ2-2; the match to TRBD2 covers 11 bases. J gave up 4 bases and V 7 bases, and 2 bases lay outside the gene matches. Germline V gene sequence: CDR1 SQVTM, CDR2 ANQGSEA. The CDR3 runs to 13 residues. CDR3 protein: CSALAGGTGELFF. In DNA form, the CDR3 reads TGCAGCGCCCTAGCGGGAGGCACCGGGGAGCTGTTTTTT.

Note on this clone: One end of the junction does not line up with germline, which may come from a read error. Written as DNA, the CDR3 is TGTGCCAGCAGTCTGTTCCAGGGTAATCACCCCCAGCATTTT. It encodes CASSLFQGNHPQHF. The chain links TRBV27 to TRBJ1-5, with D possibly TRBD1 on 5 matching bases. The CDR3 has 14 residues. Germline V gene sequence: CDR1 MNHEY, CDR2 SMNVEV (reference sequence).

This clone was seen a single time. The V and J genes are TRBV28 and TRBJ1-2; D is unresolved. The CDR3 has 13 amino acids. V was trimmed by 5 bases and J by 4 bases, leaving 11 bases between them. Germline CDR1 is MDHEN and CDR2 is SYDVKM. The CDR3 reads CASSLSPLYGYTF. Here the CDR3 DNA reads TGTGCCAGCAGTCTAAGCCCCCTCTATGGCTACACCTTC.